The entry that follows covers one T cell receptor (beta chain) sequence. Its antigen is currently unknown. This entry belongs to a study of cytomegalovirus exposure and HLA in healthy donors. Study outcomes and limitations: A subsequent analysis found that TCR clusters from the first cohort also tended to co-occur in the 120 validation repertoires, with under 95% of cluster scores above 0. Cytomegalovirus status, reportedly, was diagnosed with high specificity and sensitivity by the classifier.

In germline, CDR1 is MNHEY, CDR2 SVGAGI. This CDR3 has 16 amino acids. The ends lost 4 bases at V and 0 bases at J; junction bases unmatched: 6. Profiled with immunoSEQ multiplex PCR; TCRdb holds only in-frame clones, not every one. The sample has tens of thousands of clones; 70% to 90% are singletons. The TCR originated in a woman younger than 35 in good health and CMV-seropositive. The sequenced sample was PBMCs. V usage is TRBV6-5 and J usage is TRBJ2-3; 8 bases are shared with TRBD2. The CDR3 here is CASSSSGGVSTDTQYF. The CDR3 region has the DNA TGTGCCAGCAGTTCAAGCGGGGGAGTAAGCACAGATACGCAGTATTTT.